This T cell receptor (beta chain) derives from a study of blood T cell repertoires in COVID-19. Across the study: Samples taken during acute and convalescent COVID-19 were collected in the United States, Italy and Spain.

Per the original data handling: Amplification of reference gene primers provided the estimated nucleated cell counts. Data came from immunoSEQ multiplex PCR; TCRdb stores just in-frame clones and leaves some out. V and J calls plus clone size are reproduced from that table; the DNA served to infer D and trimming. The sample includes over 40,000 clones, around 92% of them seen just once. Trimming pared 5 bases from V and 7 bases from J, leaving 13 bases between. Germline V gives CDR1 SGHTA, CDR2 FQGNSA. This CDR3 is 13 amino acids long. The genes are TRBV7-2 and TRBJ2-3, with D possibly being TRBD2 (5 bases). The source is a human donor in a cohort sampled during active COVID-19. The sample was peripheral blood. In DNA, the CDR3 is TGTGCCAGCAGCAGGCTTCGGGGTAATACGCAGTATTTT. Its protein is CASSRLRGNTQYF.